These 5 T cell receptor beta chains were all obtained from the same sample, sequenced in a study of T cell changes during pregnancy in multiple sclerosis. The assay was immunoSEQ multiplex PCR, and TCRdb's table has in-frame clones only and misses some. Of 65,000 to 75,000 clones listed, 92% were seen once; the top ten hold approximately 2.8%. This sample comprised CD8+ T cells from peripheral blood mononuclear cells, obtained in the third trimester of pregnancy. All receptors derive from a female donor in good health, enrolled as a control in a pregnancy study.

This chain joins TRBV4-3 and TRBJ2-1; 7 nucleotides match TRBD2. The CDR3 is made up of 16 amino acids. The germline V gene has CDR1 LGHNA and CDR2 YSLEER. V shed 2 bases, J shed 7 bases, and the junction held 11 bases outside the gene matches. CDR3 residues: CASSQSRSGGGNEQFF. The CDR3 DNA sequence: TGCGCCAGCAGCCAATCTAGATCGGGGGGAGGGAATGAGCAGTTCTTC.

The chain recombines TRBV19 with TRBJ2-1, with a possible D match to TRBD2 (6 bases). CDR1 is LNHDA, CDR2 SQIVND, per germline (reference sequence). V was cut by 8 bases and J by 8 bases, with 16 bases left in between. CDR3 length: 13 amino acids. CDR3 bases: TGTGCCAGTGGTACTTCGGCGGGATATGAGCAGTTCTTC. It translates to CASGTSAGYEQFF.

CDR3 coding DNA: TGTGCCAGCAGTTACGGGGGGACGCTATCAGGCTACACCTTC. It encodes CASSYGGTLSGYTF. J is TRBJ1-2 and V is TRBV6-5; TRBD1 might be the D (5 bases). The CDR3 contains 14 residues. Trimming left V 2 bases short and J 8 bases short, with 15 bases between. Per the germline V gene, CDR1 is MNHEY and CDR2 is SVGAGI.

This chain connects TRBV5-5 to TRBJ1-2, with 8 bases matching TRBD1. The CDR3 spans 13 residues. V gave up 9 bases and J gave up 7 bases; unmatched junction bases: 11. CDR1 SGHKS and CDR2 YYEKEE come from the germline V gene (reference sequence). The CDR3 DNA reads as TGTGCCACCGGACAGGGAGATTTGTCTGGCTACACCTTC. It codes for CATGQGDLSGYTF.

The CDR3 DNA reads TGCAGCGTCAGACAGGGTAACACTGAAGCTTTCTTT. Its translation is CSVRQGNTEAFF. The gene calls are TRBV29-1 and TRBJ1-1, with 7 nucleotides matching TRBD1. Looked up from germline, CDR1 is SQVTM and CDR2 is ANQGSEA. The CDR3 is 12 amino acids. The trim removed 6 bases at V and 2 bases at J, leaving 3 bases unmatched.